These T cell receptor beta chains were read from a single sample in a study of T cell responses to AZD1222 COVID-19 vaccine. Produced via immunoSEQ multiplex PCR; TCRdb's table is partial and in-frame only. The top ten clones hold about 6% of a sample with 200,000 or so clones, more than 80% of them seen once. Sample: peripheral blood, taken on day 0 of AZD1222 vaccination. Every receptor here comes from an adult in good health. Each CDR3 is given with its conserved first and last residue. The order of the fields is J gene, V gene, D gene, CDR3 DNA, CDR3 protein. D genes are given only for firm matches.

J gene: TRBJ2-5
V gene: TRBV6-5
D gene: TRBD2
CDR3 DNA: TGTGCCAGCAGCCCGGTCGGGGGGGCTTGGGAGACCCAGTACTTC
CDR3 protein: CASSPVGGAWETQYF

J gene: TRBJ2-1
V gene: TRBV6-2/TRBV6-3
D gene: .
CDR3 DNA: TGTGCCAGCAGTTACGAGGGTTGGAATGAGCAGTTCTTC
CDR3 protein: CASSYEGWNEQFF

J gene: TRBJ1-6
V gene: TRBV28
D gene: .
CDR3 DNA: TGTGCCAGCAGTTTAGGGTCACCTCTAGCCCTCCACTTT
CDR3 protein: CASSLGSPLALHF

J gene: TRBJ2-1
V gene: TRBV30
D gene: .
CDR3 DNA: TGTGCCTGGAGTAGATTAAGCGATGAGCAGTTCTTC
CDR3 protein: CAWSRLSDEQFF

J gene: TRBJ2-7
V gene: TRBV7-8
D gene: TRBD1
CDR3 DNA: TGTGCCAGCAGCTTATTGCCGGGACAGGGGAGATTCAACGAGCAGTACTTC
CDR3 protein: CASSLLPGQGRFNEQYF

J gene: TRBJ2-2
V gene: TRBV5-4
D gene: TRBD1
CDR3 DNA: TGTGCCAGCAGCCCGACTGGACAGGGGAACACCGGGGAGCTGTTTTTT
CDR3 protein: CASSPTGQGNTGELFF

J gene: TRBJ1-2
V gene: TRBV12-3/TRBV12-4
D gene: .
CDR3 DNA: TGTGCCAGCAGTCCACAGGGAGGCTATGGCTACACCTTC
CDR3 protein: CASSPQGGYGYTF

J gene: TRBJ1-4
V gene: TRBV27
D gene: .
CDR3 DNA: TGTGCCAGCAGTTTATCGGTCCATGAAAAACTGTTTTTT
CDR3 protein: CASSLSVHEKLFF

J gene: TRBJ2-7
V gene: TRBV30
D gene: TRBD2
CDR3 DNA: TGTGCCTGGGCTAGCGGACCCTCCGCCGAGCAGTACTTC
CDR3 protein: CAWASGPSAEQYF

J gene: TRBJ2-7
V gene: TRBV7-9
D gene: .
CDR3 DNA: TGTGCCAGCAGCTTAGGGGACGTCAACTACGAGCAGTACTTC
CDR3 protein: CASSLGDVNYEQYF